This T cell receptor beta chain was identified in a study of CD8 T cells in ankylosing spondylitis. In this sample, this clonotype turned up a few times. Antigen: not known. Study-level points and caveats: Seemingly characteristic of ankylosing spondylitis blood was a TCR beta motif consisting of about 8 highly homologous variants. Clones linked to disease were reported to show significant enrichment in matched ankylosing spondylitis synovial fluid.

TCRdb fed the 5' RACE reads into MiXCR, producing one record per CDR3 protein. Among 800,000 to 900,000 distinct CDR3 sequences listed, about 11% were seen once. The CDR3 runs 13 residues. Germline V gene lookup returns CDR1 SQVTM and CDR2 ANQGSEA. V was pared by 6 bases and J by 1 base, with 13 bases between. The chain carries TRBV29-1 and TRBJ2-7; D possibly matches TRBD1 or TRBD2 (5 bases each). Specimen: blood, either unsorted or a sorted T cell fraction (not recorded which). The clonotype comes from a male donor with ankylosing spondylitis. CDR3 in amino acids: CSVRGVLSYEQYF. DNA of the CDR3: TGCAGCGTGAGGGGTGTTCTTTCCTACGAGCAGTACTTC.